The 9 T cell receptor beta chains presented below share a single source sample, sequenced in a study of human T cells and chemical hapten exposure. TCRdb itself ran the RACE reads through MiXCR, one entry per CDR3 protein. Here the sample spans some 120,000 distinct CDR3 sequences, more than 7.5% being singletons. Regarding time point: healthy volunteer bleed at 2 weeks. It was unfractionated whole blood from which total RNA was extracted. Sample: whole blood. Source of these receptors: a male donor in good health. Some clones in this sample may be carry-over from other donors' samples.

In its sample, this clonotype was seen many times. The chain recombines TRBV2 with TRBJ1-2; 7 bases are a match to TRBD1. Germline V gene lookup returns CDR1 SNHLY and CDR2 FYNNEI. The CDR3 covers 13 residues. The V and J ends lost 8 bases and 5 bases, in that order; junction bases with no gene match: 8. Written as DNA, the CDR3 is TGTGCCAGCTCGTCAGGGGGGGATTATGGCTACACCTTC. Protein sequence: CASSSGGDYGYTF.

This clonotype occurred a few times. V is TRBV6-1 and J is TRBJ1-5; tentative D call: TRBD1 (5 bases). The CDR3 sequence is 15 residues long. Germline V lookup: CDR1 MNHNS, CDR2 SASEGT. V was trimmed by 3 bases and J by 0 bases, leaving 9 bases between them. CDR3 DNA sequence: TGTGCCAGCAGTGATACAGGTGTTAGCAATCAGCCCCAGCATTTT. Translated, it gives CASSDTGVSNQPQHF.

The chain recombines TRBV20-1 with TRBJ1-1; D not resolved. Germline-derived CDR1 and CDR2 are DFQATT and SNEGSKA (reference sequence). V lost 3 bases to trimming and J lost 8 bases, with 10 bases between them. The CDR3 is made up of 11 amino acids. The CDR3 sequence: CSARINAEAFF. CDR3 DNA sequence: TGCAGTGCTAGGATCAACGCCGAAGCTTTCTTT.

The V and J genes are TRBV20-1 and TRBJ2-3, with TRBD2 as a possible D gene (6 bases). The germline V and J ends were trimmed by 7 bases and 4 bases, with 15 bases remaining between them. Germline V gene data show CDR1 as DFQATT and CDR2 as SNEGSKA (reference sequence). The CDR3 spans 13 residues. CDR3: CSGGGIGSDTQYF. The CDR3, as DNA: TGCAGTGGCGGCGGGATTGGCTCAGATACGCAGTATTTT.

This chain links TRBV20-1 with TRBJ2-7; 7 positions agree with TRBD2. V lost 0 bases, J lost 4 bases, and 12 bases stayed unmatched. CDR3 size: 16 residues. Germline CDR1 DFQATT, CDR2 SNEGSKA (reference sequence). CDR3 in DNA: TGCAGTGCTAGAGATCTCGGGGCTAGCGGTGATTACGAGCAGTACTTC. This gives the protein CSARDLGASGDYEQYF.

The chain links TRBV2 to TRBJ2-2, with D tentatively TRBD2 (6 bases). Trimming took off 5 bases at V and 0 bases at J, with 19 bases between the two ends. There are 18 residues in the CDR3. Per germline, CDR1 SNHLY and CDR2 FYNNEI. The CDR3 loop is CASSPLRTGVTNTGELFF. The CDR3 coding sequence is TGTGCCAGCAGTCCCCTCAGAACGGGGGTTACGAACACCGGGGAGCTGTTTTTT.

This clonotype was seen repeatedly, ten times or more. The rearrangement joins TRBV6-1 to TRBJ2-7, with TRBD1 matching over 9 bases. The V gene's germline CDR1 is MNHNS and CDR2 SASEGT. The V and J ends lost 6 bases and 0 bases, in that order; junction bases with no gene match: 3. This CDR3 is built from 14 residues. The CDR3 loop reads CASSGTGSSYEQYF. CDR3 DNA: TGTGCCAGCAGCGGGACAGGGAGCTCCTACGAGCAGTACTTC.

The sample holds many counts of this clonotype. The rearrangement uses TRBV7-6 and TRBJ2-2; 10 nucleotides agree with TRBD1. V lost 6 bases, J lost 6 bases, and 7 bases stayed unmatched. Per germline, CDR1 SGHVS and CDR2 FNYEAQ. CDR3 size: 15 residues. The CDR3, as DNA: TGTGCCAGCAGGTCGGGACAGGGGAGGGCCGGGGAGCTGTTTTTT. Amino acid sequence: CASRSGQGRAGELFF.

This sequence joins TRBV11-2 and TRBJ1-5; unclear D gene. This CDR3 is built from 13 residues. V was clipped by 1 base and J by 5 bases, with 6 bases between them. Per the germline V gene, CDR1 is SGHAT and CDR2 is FQNNGV. The CDR3 region is CASSLGVHQPQHF. The CDR3 coding sequence is TGTGCCAGCAGCTTAGGGGTTCATCAGCCCCAGCATTTT.